This entry concerns a single T cell receptor beta chain. Its target is unknown. The method was immunoSEQ multiplex PCR; TCRdb's version includes in-frame clones alone and lacks a portion of them. This sample has 34,000 or so clones; 70% to 90% occur once, and the top ten carry around 4.4%. Germline values: CDR1 SGHVS, CDR2 FNYEAQ. V lost 1 base and J 2 bases, leaving 10 bases between the germline ends. The CDR3 length is 15 residues. This specimen belongs to a study of STAT5B mutations in CD4+ large granular lymphocyte leukemia. The overall study: Among healthy controls, a particular HLA allele went with more CDR3 'QG' motifs.

Controls came from buffy coats of healthy blood donors. Study results and caveats: Without putative leukemic clones, patient CD4-sorted repertoires remained more clonal than healthy CD4+ repertoires.

V gene TRBV7-6 combines with J gene TRBJ2-3, with D hard to call. The sequence came from a human donor in good health. Sequenced sample: CD4+ T cells from blood buffy coats. The CDR3 spells CASSLGVPPTDTQYF. CDR3 nucleotide sequence: TGTGCCAGCAGCTTAGGAGTGCCGCCCACAGATACGCAGTATTTT.